The next 20 T cell receptor beta chains were all read from a single sample in a study of blood T cell repertoires in COVID-19. Profiling relied on immunoSEQ multiplex PCR, and the TCRdb table lists in-frame clones only, not all of them. Here the sample spans just under 95,000 clones, about 78% being singletons. The sample was peripheral blood. Receptors were obtained from a man aged 50 to 60 who had recovered from COVID-19.

The rearrangement links TRBV3-1 (or the pseudogene TRBV3-2) to TRBJ2-2; 9 bases are shared with TRBD1. The CDR3 is 18 residues long. Germline CDR1 reads LGHDT; CDR2 reads YNNKEL (reference sequence). Trimming cost V 4 bases and J 1 base; bases outside gene matches: 10. Written as DNA, the CDR3 is TGTGCCAGCAGCCTGACCGGGGACAGGGAAATGAACACCGGGGAGCTGTTTTTT. Its protein product is CASSLTGDREMNTGELFF.

The rearrangement joins TRBV5-4 to TRBJ2-3, with D uncertain. V was shortened by 5 bases and J by 3 bases, with 13 bases between the two germline ends. Germline-derived CDR1 and CDR2 are SGHNT and YYREEE (reference sequence). The CDR3 loop spans 14 amino acids. Here the CDR3 reads CASSLRLTTDTQYF. CDR3 DNA: TGTGCCAGCAGTCTGAGACTGACTACAGATACGCAGTATTTT.

The chain has TRBV7-9 and TRBJ1-3; D call uncertain. The germline V gene has CDR1 SEHNR and CDR2 FQNEAQ (reference sequence). The V and J ends lost 2 bases and 4 bases respectively, with 6 bases between them. This CDR3 region has 13 residues. Here the CDR3 reads CASSLYLGNTIYF. As DNA, the CDR3 is TGTGCCAGCAGCTTATATTTGGGAAACACCATATATTTT.

The chain employs TRBV24-1 and TRBJ2-7; no definite D call. Germline V lookup: CDR1 KGHDR, CDR2 SFDVKD. V lost 6 bases to trimming and J lost 0 bases, with 8 bases between them. CDR3 size: 13 residues. This CDR3 reads CATSPHSSYEQYF. In DNA, the CDR3 is TGTGCCACCAGTCCACACAGCTCCTACGAGCAGTACTTC.

This chain links TRBV2 with TRBJ2-5; 8 positions match TRBD1. Germline V CDR1 and CDR2: SNHLY, FYNNEI. The CDR3 is 13 amino acids. V gave up 10 bases and J gave up 3 bases; unmatched junction bases: 7. The CDR3 DNA follows: TGTGCCACCAGCAGGGGGCGAAAAGAGACCCAGTACTTC. Protein: CATSRGRKETQYF.

The CDR3: CASNQGAEAFF. The CDR3 DNA reads TGTGCCAGCAACCAAGGGGCTGAAGCTTTCTTT. The chain joins TRBV5-4 to TRBJ1-1; D possibly corresponds to TRBD1 (5 bases). Trimming took off 6 bases at V and 6 bases at J, with 9 bases between the two ends. Looked up from germline, CDR1 is SGHNT and CDR2 is YYREEE (reference sequence). CDR3 length: 11 residues.

The rearrangement uses TRBV19 and TRBJ2-7, with 8 bases identical to TRBD1. V was clipped by 6 bases and J by 3 bases; unmatched bases: 10. The CDR3 sequence is 15 residues long. Germline loops: CDR1 LNHDA, CDR2 SQIVND (reference sequence). The CDR3, as DNA: TGTGCCAGTAGCCGATCAGGGGGGACAGGCTACGAGCAGTACTTC. This sequence encodes CASSRSGGTGYEQYF.

The chain links TRBV10-3 to TRBJ2-6; tentatively, D is TRBD1 (6 bases). Germline loops: CDR1 ENHRY, CDR2 SYGVKD. V lost 10 bases, J lost 4 bases, and 20 bases lay in between. This CDR3 has 16 amino acids. For the CDR3, the DNA is TGTGCCACCCAGCCAAGCAGGGGCAACGGGGCCAACGTCCTGACTTTC. Translated: CATQPSRGNGANVLTF.

V usage is TRBV12-5 and J usage is TRBJ1-5; no definite D call. CDR3 length equals 13 residues. Germline CDR1 LGHNT, CDR2 FRNRAP. Trimming took 5 bases from V and 4 from J, leaving 9 bases between them. CDR3 amino acids: CASGLGENQPQHF. CDR3 coding DNA: TGTGCTAGTGGTCTGGGAGAGAATCAGCCCCAGCATTTT.

The chain is built from TRBV7-8 and TRBJ1-1; the D gene is possibly TRBD1 (5 bases). V was clipped by 5 bases and J by 1 base, with 14 bases between them. This CDR3 has 15 residues. The germline V gene has CDR1 SGHVS and CDR2 FQNEAQ. The CDR3 region has the DNA TGTGCCAGCAGCCGAATGGGGGGGAGGAACACTGAAGCTTTCTTT. The encoded protein is CASSRMGGRNTEAFF.

This chain joins TRBV18 and TRBJ1-1, with a possible D match to TRBD1 (5 bases). The CDR3 is 15 residues long. V lost 3 bases to trimming and J lost 5 bases, with 16 bases between them. Germline values: CDR1 KGHSH, CDR2 LQKENI. This CDR3 reads CASSPSNRLETEAFF. The CDR3 DNA reads TGTGCCAGCTCACCGTCCAACAGGTTAGAGACTGAAGCTTTCTTT. Looking up the rest from reference TRBV18 and TRBJ1-1 gives the full variable domain: NAGVMQNPRHLVRRRGQEARLRCSPMKGHSHVYWYRQLPEEGLKFMVYLQKENIIDESGMPKERFSAEFPKEGPSILRIQQVVRGDSAAYFCASSPSNRLETEAFFGQGTRLTVV.

The chain couples TRBV6-5 to TRBJ2-3, with D perhaps TRBD2 (6 bases). Per the germline V gene, CDR1 is MNHEY and CDR2 is SVGAGI. The CDR3 has 14 amino acids. Trimming shortened V by 4 bases and J by 4 bases, and 12 bases separated the two germline ends. CDR3 nucleotides: TGTGCCAGCAGTTTGTCCTCGGGGGCAGATACGCAGTATTTT. It codes for CASSLSSGADTQYF.

V and J are TRBV7-2 and TRBJ1-5; the D is unclear. The CDR3 has 13 amino acids. Trimming removed 1 base from V and 6 bases from J, with 7 bases in between. Germline CDR1 and CDR2: SGHTA and FQGNSA. The CDR3 DNA follows: TGTGCCAGCAGCTTAGTTGCGGCTCAGCCCCAGCATTTT. Translating it yields CASSLVAAQPQHF.

V usage is TRBV18 and J usage is TRBJ2-2; D not resolved. Germline CDR1 and CDR2: KGHSH and LQKENI. V was clipped by 4 bases and J by 8 bases, with 8 bases between them. The CDR3 totals 12 residues. CDR3 loop: CASSLTPGELFF. The CDR3 nucleotides are TGTGCCAGCTCACTTACACCTGGGGAGCTGTTTTTT.

This clone was recorded a few times. V usage is TRBV5-1 and J usage is TRBJ2-1, with TRBD1 as a possible D gene (5 bases). Trimming stripped 2 bases from V and 9 bases from J, with 15 bases between. The germline V gene has CDR1 SGHRS and CDR2 YFSETQ. This CDR3 has 14 amino acids. Here the CDR3 reads CASSLQPDKTEQFF. DNA of the CDR3: TGCGCCAGCAGCTTACAACCGGACAAAACTGAGCAGTTCTTC.

This chain joins TRBV5-1 and TRBJ1-1; D gene uncertain. V lost 5 bases and J lost 5, with 16 bases in between. CDR1 and CDR2 from the germline V gene are SGHRS and YFSETQ. The CDR3 extends over 14 amino acids. The chain's CDR3 is CASRFVTEETEAFF. The CDR3 coding sequence is TGCGCCAGCAGGTTTGTAACCGAGGAGACTGAAGCTTTCTTT.

This chain uses TRBV19 with TRBJ1-4; D uncertain. V lost 0 bases, J lost 7 bases, and 18 bases lay in between. Germline V gene lookup returns CDR1 LNHDA and CDR2 SQIVND (reference sequence). CDR3 size: 17 residues. CDR3 in DNA: TGTGCCAGTAGTATAGATGCGGTGCGGGGTACCTCTGAAAAACTGTTTTTT. Protein: CASSIDAVRGTSEKLFF.

The rearrangement joins TRBV9 to TRBJ2-2, with TRBD2 matching 7 bases. The germline V gene has CDR1 SGDLS and CDR2 YYNGEE. V was clipped by 2 bases and J by 5 bases; unmatched bases: 9. The CDR3 is 16 residues long. This chain's CDR3 is CASSVTTGGGTGELFF. In nucleotides, the CDR3 is TGTGCCAGCAGCGTGACGACGGGAGGAGGGACCGGGGAGCTGTTTTTT.

This clone was found many times. The chain joins TRBV19 to TRBJ1-1; D uncertain. The CDR3 totals 12 residues. CDR1 and CDR2 from the germline V gene are LNHDA and SQIVND (reference sequence). Deletions cut 4 bases from V and 5 bases from J, with 8 bases between. For the CDR3, the DNA is TGTGCCAGTAGTAACGGGAAGACTGAAGCTTTCTTT. Protein: CASSNGKTEAFF.

The V call is TRBV7-2, the J call TRBJ2-7; D may be TRBD1 (5 bases). V shed 2 bases and J shed 7 bases, with 15 bases lying between them. From germline, CDR1 is SGHTA and CDR2 FQGNSA. This CDR3 contains 14 residues. The CDR3 bases are TGTGCCAGCAGCTTACAGGACATGTTTGGGGAGCAGTACTTC. It yields the protein CASSLQDMFGEQYF.